This TCR beta chain was recovered during a study of blood T cell repertoires in COVID-19. Study overall: From the United States, Italy and Spain came samples of acute and convalescent COVID-19. Nucleic acid was either cDNA or gDNA, and it came from T cells, B-cell-depleted T cells, or PBMCs.

Germline values: CDR1 MGHRA, CDR2 YSYEKL. This CDR3 comprises 16 residues. Trimming took 0 bases from V and 5 from J, leaving 17 bases between them. The authors' processing: Researchers report that nucleated cell counts were estimated from reference gene primer amplification. Measured with immunoSEQ multiplex PCR; TCRdb has only the in-frame clones, and not every one. The D gene and trimming were derived from the DNA, and the V and J assignments and clone size from that table. The sample has some 460,000 clones, about 89% seen once; the top ten hold 4% to 4.5%. The TCR comes from a woman aged 25 to 39 with acute or convalescent COVID-19. The sample taken for sequencing was peripheral blood. The chain employs TRBV4-1 and TRBJ2-7; maybe TRBD1 (6 bases). The CDR3 DNA reads as TGCGCCAGCAGCCAAGAATGGGACACCACTCGCCACGAGCAGTACTTC. It is translated as CASSQEWDTTRHEQYF.